This TCR beta chain appears in the sequencing data of a study of breast tumors, draining lymph nodes, adjacent tissues. TCRdb used MiXCR to reprocess the multiplex PCR reads, holding one entry per CDR3 protein. The data contain nearly 200,000 distinct CDR3 sequences, approximately 33% of them singletons. Of note for this clonotype: The antigen remains undetermined. A much larger clone lies a single base off, so this may be a read error.

Regarding the study as a whole: Luminal-like breast cancer showed significantly greater tumor-nontumor repertoire similarity than basal-like breast cancer did.

Samples came from axillary lymph nodes draining the breast cancer. Trimming cost V 5 bases and J 6 bases, with 18 bases left between them. Germline V lookup: CDR1 MNHEY, CDR2 SVGEGT. The CDR3 covers 15 residues. The receptor was derived from a female donor with breast cancer. Some clones in this sample may be carry-over from other donors' samples. The V gene is TRBV6-2 or TRBV6-3, the J gene TRBJ2-3, with D perhaps matching TRBD1 (5 bases). What was sequenced was axillary lymph node tissue. This CDR3 is CASSHGQGAADTQYF. The CDR3 DNA reads TGTGCCAGCAGTCACGGCCAGGGCGCAGCTGATACGCAGTATTTT.